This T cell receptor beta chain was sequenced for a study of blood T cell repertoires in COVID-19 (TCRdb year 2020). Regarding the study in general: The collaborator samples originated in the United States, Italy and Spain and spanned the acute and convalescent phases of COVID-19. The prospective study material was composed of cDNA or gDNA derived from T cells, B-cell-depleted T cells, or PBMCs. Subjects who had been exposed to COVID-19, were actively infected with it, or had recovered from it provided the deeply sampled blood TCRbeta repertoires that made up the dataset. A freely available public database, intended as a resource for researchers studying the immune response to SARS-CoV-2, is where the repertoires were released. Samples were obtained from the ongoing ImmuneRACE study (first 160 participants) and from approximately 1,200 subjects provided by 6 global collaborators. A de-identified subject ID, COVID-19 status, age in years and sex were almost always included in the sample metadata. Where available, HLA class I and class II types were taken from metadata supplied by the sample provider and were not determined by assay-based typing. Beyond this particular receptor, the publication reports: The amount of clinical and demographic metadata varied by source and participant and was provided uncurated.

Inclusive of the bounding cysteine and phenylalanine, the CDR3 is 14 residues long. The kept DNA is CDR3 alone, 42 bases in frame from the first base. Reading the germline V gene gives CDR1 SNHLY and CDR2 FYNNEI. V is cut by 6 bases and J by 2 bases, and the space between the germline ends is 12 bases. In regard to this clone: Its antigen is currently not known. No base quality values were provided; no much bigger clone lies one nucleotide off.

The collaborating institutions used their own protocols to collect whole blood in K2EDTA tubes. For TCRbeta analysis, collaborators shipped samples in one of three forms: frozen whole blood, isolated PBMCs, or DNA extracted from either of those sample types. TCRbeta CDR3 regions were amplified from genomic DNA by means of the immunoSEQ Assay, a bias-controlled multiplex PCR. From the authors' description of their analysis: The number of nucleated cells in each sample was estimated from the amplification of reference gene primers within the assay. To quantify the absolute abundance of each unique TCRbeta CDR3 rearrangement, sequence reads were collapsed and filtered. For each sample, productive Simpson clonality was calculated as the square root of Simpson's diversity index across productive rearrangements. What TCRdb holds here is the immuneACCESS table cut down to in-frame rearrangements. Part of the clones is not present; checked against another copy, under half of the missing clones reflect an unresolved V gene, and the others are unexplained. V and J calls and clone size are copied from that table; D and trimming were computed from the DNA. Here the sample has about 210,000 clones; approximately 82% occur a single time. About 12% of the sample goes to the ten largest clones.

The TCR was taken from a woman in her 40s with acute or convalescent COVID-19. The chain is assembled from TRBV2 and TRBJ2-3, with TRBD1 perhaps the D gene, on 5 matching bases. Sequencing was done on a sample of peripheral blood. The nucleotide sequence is TGTGCCAGCAGCGCCTGGGGCCTCACAGATACGCAGTATTTT. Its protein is CASSAWGLTDTQYF.